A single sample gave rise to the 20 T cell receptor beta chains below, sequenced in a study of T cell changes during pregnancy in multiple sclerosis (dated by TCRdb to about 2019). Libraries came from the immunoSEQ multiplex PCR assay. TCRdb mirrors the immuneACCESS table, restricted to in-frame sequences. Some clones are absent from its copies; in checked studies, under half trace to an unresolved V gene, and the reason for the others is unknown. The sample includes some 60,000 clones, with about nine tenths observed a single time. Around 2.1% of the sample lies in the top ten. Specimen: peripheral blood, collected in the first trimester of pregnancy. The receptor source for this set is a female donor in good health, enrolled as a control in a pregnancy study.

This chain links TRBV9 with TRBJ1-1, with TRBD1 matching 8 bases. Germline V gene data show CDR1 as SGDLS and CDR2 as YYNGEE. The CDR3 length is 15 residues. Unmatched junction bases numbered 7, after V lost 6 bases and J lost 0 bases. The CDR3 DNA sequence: TGTGCCAGCACCCATCAACAGGGGGTGAACACTGAAGCTTTCTTT. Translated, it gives CASTHQQGVNTEAFF. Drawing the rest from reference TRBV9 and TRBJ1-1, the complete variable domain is DSGVTQTPKHLITATGQRVTLRCSPRSGDLSVYWYQQSLDQGLQFLIQYYNGEERAKGNILERFSAQQFPDLHSELNLSSLELGDSALYFCASTHQQGVNTEAFFGQGTRLTVV.

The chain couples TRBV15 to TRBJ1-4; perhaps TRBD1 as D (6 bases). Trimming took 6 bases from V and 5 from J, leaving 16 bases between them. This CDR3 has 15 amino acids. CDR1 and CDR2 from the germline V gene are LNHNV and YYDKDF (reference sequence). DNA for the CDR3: TGTGCCACCAGAGAAAACTGGGGGCCGAATGAAAAACTGTTTTTT. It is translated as CATRENWGPNEKLFF.

The CDR3 bases are TGTGCCAGCTCCACCAGGGAAGCACAAGATACGCAGTATTTT. Translated, it gives CASSTREAQDTQYF. The chain employs TRBV18 and TRBJ2-3; tentatively, D is TRBD1 (5 bases). CDR1 and CDR2 (germline): KGHSH, LQKENI. The CDR3 has 14 residues. Trimming shortened V by 6 bases and J by 5 bases, and 15 bases separated the two germline ends.

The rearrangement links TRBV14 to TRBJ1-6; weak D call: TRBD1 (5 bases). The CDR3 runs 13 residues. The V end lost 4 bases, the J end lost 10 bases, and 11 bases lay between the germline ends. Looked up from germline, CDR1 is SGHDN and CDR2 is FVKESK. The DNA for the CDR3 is TGTGCCAGCAGCCTCACAGGAGGGTCACCCCTCCACTTT. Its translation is CASSLTGGSPLHF.

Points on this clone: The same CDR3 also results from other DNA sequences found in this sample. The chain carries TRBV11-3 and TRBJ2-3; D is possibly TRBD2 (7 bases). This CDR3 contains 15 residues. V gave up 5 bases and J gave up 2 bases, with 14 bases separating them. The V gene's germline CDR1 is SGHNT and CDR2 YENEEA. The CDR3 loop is CASSPGGGPTDTQYF. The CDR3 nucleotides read TGTGCCAGCAGCCCGGGGGGCGGTCCCACAGATACGCAGTATTTT. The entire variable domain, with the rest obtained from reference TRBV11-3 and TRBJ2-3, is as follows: EAGVVQSPRYKIIEKKQPVAFWCNPISGHNTLYWYLQNLGQGPELLIRYENEEAVDDSQLPKDRFSAERLKGVDSTLKIQPAELGDSAVYLCASSPGGGPTDTQYFGPGTRLTVL.

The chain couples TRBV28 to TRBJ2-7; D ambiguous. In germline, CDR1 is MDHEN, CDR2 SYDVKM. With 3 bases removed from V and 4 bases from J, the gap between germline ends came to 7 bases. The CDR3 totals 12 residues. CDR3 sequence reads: CASSFPYYEQYF. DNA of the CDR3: TGTGCCAGCAGTTTCCCCTATTACGAGCAGTACTTC. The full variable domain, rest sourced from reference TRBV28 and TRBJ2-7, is DVKVTQSSRYLVKRTGEKVFLECVQDMDHENMFWYRQDPGLGLRLIYFSYDVKMKEKGDIPEGYSVSREKKERFSLILESASTNQTSMYLCASSFPYYEQYFGPGTRLTVT.

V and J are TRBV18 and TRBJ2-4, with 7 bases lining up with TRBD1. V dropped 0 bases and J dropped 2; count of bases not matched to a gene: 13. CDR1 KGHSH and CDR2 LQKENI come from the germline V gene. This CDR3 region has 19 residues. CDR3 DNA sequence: TGTGCCAGCTCACCACCTTTCAGGGGGAGCGTTGGGACCAAAAACATTCAGTACTTC. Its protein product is CASSPPFRGSVGTKNIQYF.

CDR3: CASSQEGGSSYNEQFF. CDR3 coding DNA: TGCGCCAGCAGCCAAGAGGGGGGGAGCTCCTACAATGAGCAGTTCTTC. V usage is TRBV4-1 and J usage is TRBJ2-1; 7 bases align to TRBD2. The CDR3 consists of 16 residues. Germline CDR1 and CDR2: MGHRA and YSYEKL. Trimming removed 0 bases from V and 0 bases from J; junction bases left unmatched: 2.

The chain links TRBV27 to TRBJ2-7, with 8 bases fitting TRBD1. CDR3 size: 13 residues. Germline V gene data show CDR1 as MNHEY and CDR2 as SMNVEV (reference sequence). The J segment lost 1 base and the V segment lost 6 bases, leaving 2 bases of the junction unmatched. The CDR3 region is CASRRTGSYEQYF. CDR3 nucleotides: TGTGCCAGCAGAAGGACAGGGTCCTACGAGCAGTACTTC.

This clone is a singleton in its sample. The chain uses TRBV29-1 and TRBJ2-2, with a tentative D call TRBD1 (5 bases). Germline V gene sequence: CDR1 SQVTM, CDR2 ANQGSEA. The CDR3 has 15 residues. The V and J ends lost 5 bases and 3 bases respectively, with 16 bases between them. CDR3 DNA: TGCAGCGTTAGGGGTGGCGAGACCGACACCGGGGAGCTGTTTTTT. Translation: CSVRGGETDTGELFF.

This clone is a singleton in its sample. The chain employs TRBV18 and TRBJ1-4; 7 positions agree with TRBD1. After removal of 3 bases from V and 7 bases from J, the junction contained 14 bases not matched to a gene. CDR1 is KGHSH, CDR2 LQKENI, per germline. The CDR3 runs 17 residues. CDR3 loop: CASSPPHRQGWGEKLFF. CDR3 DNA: TGTGCCAGCTCACCCCCTCACCGACAGGGATGGGGTGAAAAACTGTTTTTT. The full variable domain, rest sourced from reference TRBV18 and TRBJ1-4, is NAGVMQNPRHLVRRRGQEARLRCSPMKGHSHVYWYRQLPEEGLKFMVYLQKENIIDESGMPKERFSAEFPKEGPSILRIQQVVRGDSAAYFCASSPPHRQGWGEKLFFGSGTQLSVL.

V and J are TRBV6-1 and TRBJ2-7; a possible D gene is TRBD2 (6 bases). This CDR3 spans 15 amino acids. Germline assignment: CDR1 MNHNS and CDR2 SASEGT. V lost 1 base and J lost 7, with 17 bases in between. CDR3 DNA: TGTGCCAGCAGTGAAGAGGGGACTTCGAGCTGGGAGCAGTACTTC. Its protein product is CASSEEGTSSWEQYF.

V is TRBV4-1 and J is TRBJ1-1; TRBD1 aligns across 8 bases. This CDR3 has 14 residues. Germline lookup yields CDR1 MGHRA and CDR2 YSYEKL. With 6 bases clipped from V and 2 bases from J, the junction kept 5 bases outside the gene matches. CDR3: CASSYQGANTEAFF. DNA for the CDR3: TGCGCCAGCAGTTACCAGGGGGCAAACACTGAAGCTTTCTTT.

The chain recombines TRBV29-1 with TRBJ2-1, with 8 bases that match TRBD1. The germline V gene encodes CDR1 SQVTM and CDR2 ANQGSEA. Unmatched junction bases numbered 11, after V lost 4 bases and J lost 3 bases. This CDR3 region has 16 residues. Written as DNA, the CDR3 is TGCAGCGTTGGAAAGGTTCAGGGGGCGGACTACAATGAGCAGTTCTTC. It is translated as CSVGKVQGADYNEQFF.

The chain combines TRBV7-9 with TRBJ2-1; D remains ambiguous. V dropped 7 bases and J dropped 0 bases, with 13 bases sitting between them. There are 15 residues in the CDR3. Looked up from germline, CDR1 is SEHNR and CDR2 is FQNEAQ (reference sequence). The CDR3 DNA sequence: TGTGCCAGCAATCTTGACGGCGGCTCCTACAATGAGCAGTTCTTC. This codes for CASNLDGGSYNEQFF.

The CDR3 bases are TGCGCCAGCAGTCAGGGGAAGGCGGGCTATGGCTACACCTTC. This sequence encodes CASSQGKAGYGYTF. The genes are TRBV10-2 and TRBJ1-2; a possible D gene is TRBD1 (6 bases). Germline values: CDR1 WSHSY, CDR2 SAAADI. The CDR3 spans 14 residues. Trimming pared 5 bases from V and 4 bases from J, leaving 14 bases between.

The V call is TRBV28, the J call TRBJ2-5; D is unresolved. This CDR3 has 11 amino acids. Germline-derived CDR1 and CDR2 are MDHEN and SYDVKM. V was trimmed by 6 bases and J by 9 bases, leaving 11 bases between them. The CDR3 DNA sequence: TGTGCCAGCAGGGCCCTCGTTGCCCAGTACTTC. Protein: CASRALVAQYF.

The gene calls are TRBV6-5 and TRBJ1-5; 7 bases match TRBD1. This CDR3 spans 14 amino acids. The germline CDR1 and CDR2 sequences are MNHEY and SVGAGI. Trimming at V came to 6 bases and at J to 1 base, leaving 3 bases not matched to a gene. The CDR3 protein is CASSRGQSNQPQHF. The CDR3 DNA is TGTGCCAGCAGCCGGGGACAGAGCAATCAGCCCCAGCATTTT.

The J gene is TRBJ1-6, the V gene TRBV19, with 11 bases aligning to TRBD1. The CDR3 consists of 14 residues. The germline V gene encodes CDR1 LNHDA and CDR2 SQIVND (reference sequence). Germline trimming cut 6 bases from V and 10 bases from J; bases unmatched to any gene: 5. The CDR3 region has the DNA TGTGCCAGTAGCGGACAGGGGGCTGGCTCACCCCTCCACTTT. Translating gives CASSGQGAGSPLHF.

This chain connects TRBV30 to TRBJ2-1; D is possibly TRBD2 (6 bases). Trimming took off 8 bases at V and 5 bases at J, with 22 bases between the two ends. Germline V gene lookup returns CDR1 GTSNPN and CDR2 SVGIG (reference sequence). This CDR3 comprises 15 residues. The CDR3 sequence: CAREDIAQKNNEQFF. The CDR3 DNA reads TGTGCCAGGGAGGATATCGCTCAGAAGAACAATGAGCAGTTCTTC. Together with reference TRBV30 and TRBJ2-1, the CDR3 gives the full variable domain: SQTIHQWPATLVQPVGSPLSLECTVEGTSNPNLYWYRQAAGRGLQLLFYSVGIGQISSEVPQNLSASRPQDRQFILSSKKLLLSDSGFYLCAREDIAQKNNEQFFGPGTRLTVL.